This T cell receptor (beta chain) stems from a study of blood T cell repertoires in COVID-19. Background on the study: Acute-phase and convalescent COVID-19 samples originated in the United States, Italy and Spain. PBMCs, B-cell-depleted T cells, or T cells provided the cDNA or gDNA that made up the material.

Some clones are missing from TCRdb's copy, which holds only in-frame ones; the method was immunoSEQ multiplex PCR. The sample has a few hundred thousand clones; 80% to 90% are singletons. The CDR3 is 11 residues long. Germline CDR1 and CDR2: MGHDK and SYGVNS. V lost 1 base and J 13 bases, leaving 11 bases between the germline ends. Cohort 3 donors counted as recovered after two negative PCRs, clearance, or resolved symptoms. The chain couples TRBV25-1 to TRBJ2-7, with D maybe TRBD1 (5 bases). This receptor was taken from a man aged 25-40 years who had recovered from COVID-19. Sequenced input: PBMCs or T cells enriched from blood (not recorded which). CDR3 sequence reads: CASSEWGRAYF. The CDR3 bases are TGTGCCAGCAGTGAATGGGGCAGAGCTTACTTC.